Listed here are 20 T cell receptor beta chains from one sample, sequenced in a study of cytomegalovirus exposure and HLA in healthy donors. The repertoire was sequenced with immunoSEQ multiplex PCR; TCRdb's copy has only in-frame clones and lacks some. The table records 120,000 or so clones, 80% to 90% of them present only once. Input material: PBMCs. The source is a woman aged 18-29 years in good health and CMV-seronegative.

This clone was observed once. This rearrangement joins TRBV2 to TRBJ1-1; D is possibly TRBD1 (5 bases). The V gene's germline CDR1 is SNHLY and CDR2 FYNNEI. The V and J ends lost 5 bases and 3 bases respectively, with 10 bases between them. This CDR3 comprises 13 residues. For the CDR3, the DNA is TGTGCCAGCAGTATGGGGCAGTACACTGAAGCTTTCTTT. Protein product: CASSMGQYTEAFF.

The chain carries TRBV6-1 and TRBJ1-3, with TRBD1 as a possible D gene (6 bases). In germline, CDR1 is MNHNS, CDR2 SASEGT. This CDR3 is built from 14 residues. Trimming pared 6 bases from V and 0 bases from J, leaving 9 bases between. This CDR3 reads CASSDRFSGNTIYF. DNA for the CDR3: TGTGCCAGCAGCGACAGGTTCTCTGGAAACACCATATATTTT.

The chain links TRBV19 to TRBJ2-7, with 7 bases matching TRBD1. Looked up from germline, CDR1 is LNHDA and CDR2 is SQIVND (reference sequence). The CDR3 runs 14 residues. The junction had 2 bases not matched to a gene; V was cut back by 0 bases and J by 3 bases. In DNA, the CDR3 is TGTGCCAGTAGTATAGAGACAGGGAGCTACGAGCAGTACTTC. Amino acid sequence: CASSIETGSYEQYF.

J is TRBJ1-1 and V is TRBV27; tentatively, D is TRBD1 (6 bases). The CDR3 extends over 14 amino acids. The germline V and J ends were trimmed by 5 bases and 1 base, with 11 bases remaining between them. The germline V gene encodes CDR1 MNHEY and CDR2 SMNVEV (reference sequence). The CDR3 DNA is TGTGCCAGCAGTCTCACAGGGCCGAACACTGAAGCTTTCTTT. Translation: CASSLTGPNTEAFF.

The V gene is TRBV6-5, the J gene TRBJ1-6; TRBD1 agrees at 8 bases. The germline gives CDR1 MNHEY, CDR2 SVGAGI. V shed 7 bases and J 7 bases; nucleotides not matched to a gene: 6. This CDR3 contains 14 residues. The CDR3 bases are TGTGCCAGCACGGAACAGGGGGGCAATTCACCCCTCCACTTT. As protein: CASTEQGGNSPLHF.

This clone was found once. The V gene is TRBV9, the J gene TRBJ2-1; weak D call: TRBD1 (6 bases). The germline V gene encodes CDR1 SGDLS and CDR2 YYNGEE. This CDR3 has 14 amino acids. V was trimmed by 0 bases and J by 7 bases, leaving 11 bases between them. The CDR3 sequence: CASSVATGLNEQFF. DNA of the CDR3: TGTGCCAGCAGCGTAGCGACAGGTCTGAATGAGCAGTTCTTC.

Only one count was recorded for this clone. V is TRBV28 and J is TRBJ2-5; D possibly corresponds to TRBD2 (6 bases). CDR3 length equals 13 residues. Germline CDR1 is MDHEN and CDR2 is SYDVKM. Trimming took 7 bases from V and 3 from J, leaving 12 bases between them. The CDR3: CASTSSDKETQYF. CDR3 nucleotide sequence: TGTGCCAGCACATCTAGCGACAAAGAGACCCAGTACTTC.

The chain uses TRBV6-1 and TRBJ2-7; D perhaps matches TRBD2 (5 bases). The CDR3 consists of 12 residues. Germline lookup yields CDR1 MNHNS and CDR2 SASEGT. The V gene lost 2 bases and the J gene lost 7 bases, with 9 bases spanning the gap. Here the CDR3 DNA reads TGTGCCAGCAGTGAACGTACGGGGGAGCAGTACTTC. Amino acid sequence: CASSERTGEQYF.

The count of this clone is one. The genes are TRBV13 and TRBJ2-5; possible D gene TRBD1, 6 bases. The germline V and J ends were trimmed by 5 bases and 2 bases, with 12 bases remaining between them. CDR3 length: 14 amino acids. CDR1 and CDR2 from the germline V gene are PRHDT and FYEKMQ (reference sequence). In nucleotides, the CDR3 is TGTGCCAGCAGCGTGACGACAGGACAAGAGACCCAGTACTTC. Its translation: CASSVTTGQETQYF. The complete variable domain, with remaining parts taken from reference TRBV13 and TRBJ2-5, reads AAGVIQSPRHLIKEKRETATLKCYPIPRHDTVYWYQQGPGQDPQFLISFYEKMQSDKGSIPDRFSAQQFSDYHSELNMSSLELGDSALYFCASSVTTGQETQYFGPGTRLLVL.

The rearrangement uses TRBV7-9 and TRBJ2-1, with TRBD1 matching 11 bases. The V gene end was trimmed by 4 bases and the J gene end by 6 bases; junction bases not matched to a gene: 8. The CDR3 has 16 residues. Germline CDR1 SEHNR, CDR2 FQNEAQ (reference sequence). CDR3 nucleotide sequence: TGTGCCAGCAGCTCCTGGACAGGGGGCAAGGGCAATGAGCAGTTCTTC. Its protein product is CASSSWTGGKGNEQFF.

The rearrangement links TRBV6-5 to TRBJ2-7, with TRBD1 matching 9 bases. V shed 0 bases and J 4 bases; nucleotides not matched to a gene: 1. CDR1 and CDR2 (germline): MNHEY, SVGAGI. The CDR3 loop spans 14 amino acids. The CDR3 bases are TGTGCCAGCAGTTACTCGGACAGGGGATACGAGCAGTACTTC. Translation gives CASSYSDRGYEQYF.

The rearrangement links TRBV9 to TRBJ1-1; no clear D gene. The germline gives CDR1 SGDLS, CDR2 YYNGEE. The CDR3 runs to 16 residues. The V end lost 0 bases, the J end lost 0 bases, and 12 bases lay between the germline ends. Written as DNA, the CDR3 is TGTGCCAGCAGCGTAGGGGCTGGTCCCATGAACACTGAAGCTTTCTTT. It yields the protein CASSVGAGPMNTEAFF.

This clone was found a few times. The chain combines TRBV27 with TRBJ2-1, with 12 bases lining up with TRBD2. CDR3 size: 20 residues. Germline-derived CDR1 and CDR2 are MNHEY and SMNVEV (reference sequence). Trimming cost V 2 bases and J 0 bases; bases outside gene matches: 11. CDR3 amino acids: CASSLLRLAGASSSYNEQFF. The DNA for the CDR3 is TGTGCCAGCAGTTTACTGCGACTAGCGGGAGCATCAAGCTCCTACAATGAGCAGTTCTTC.

The chain carries TRBV2 and TRBJ2-5; 11 bases agree with TRBD2. The CDR3 consists of 15 residues. Germline V gene lookup returns CDR1 SNHLY and CDR2 FYNNEI. Unmatched junction bases numbered 3, after V lost 4 bases and J lost 2 bases. The chain's CDR3 is CASSGTSGRQETQYF. The DNA of the CDR3 is TGTGCCAGCAGTGGGACTAGCGGGCGGCAAGAGACCCAGTACTTC. Variable domain in full (rest from reference TRBV2 and TRBJ2-5): EPEVTQTPSHQVTQMGQEVILRCVPISNHLYFYWYRQILGQKVEFLVSFYNNEISEKSEIFDDQFSVERPDGSNFTLKIRSTKLEDSAMYFCASSGTSGRQETQYFGPGTRLLVL.

The CDR3 protein is CASSRGAPYEQYF. The CDR3 DNA follows: TGTGCCAGCAGCCGTGGAGCACCCTACGAGCAGTACTTC. The rearrangement joins TRBV7-2 to TRBJ2-7, with no clear D. The CDR3 is 13 amino acids. CDR1 is SGHTA, CDR2 FQGNSA, per germline. The ends were cut back, 5 bases at V and 2 bases at J, with 10 bases in the middle.

The rearrangement uses TRBV5-4 and TRBJ2-3; D not resolved. Germline CDR1 SGHNT, CDR2 YYREEE (reference sequence). The V gene lost 2 bases and the J gene lost 4 bases, with 14 bases spanning the gap. The CDR3 is made up of 15 amino acids. The CDR3 DNA follows: TGTGCCAGCAGCTTCCGTGGCCCCTCCGCAGATACGCAGTATTTT. It specifies CASSFRGPSADTQYF.

The gene calls are TRBV5-4 and TRBJ2-1, with 9 bases identical to TRBD1. CDR3 length equals 16 residues. The trim removed 2 bases at V and 2 bases at J, leaving 5 bases unmatched. Germline-derived CDR1 and CDR2 are SGHNT and YYREEE (reference sequence). Here the CDR3 DNA reads TGTGCCAGCAGCTTCGGGACAGGGTCGACCTACAATGAGCAGTTCTTC. It yields the protein CASSFGTGSTYNEQFF. The full variable domain, in which reference TRBV5-4 and TRBJ2-1 provide the parts outside the CDR3, is ETGVTQSPTHLIKTRGQQVTLRCSSQSGHNTVSWYQQALGQGPQFIFQYYREEENGRGNFPPRFSGLQFPNYSSELNVNALELDDSALYLCASSFGTGSTYNEQFFGPGTRLTVL.

V gene TRBV11-3 combines with J gene TRBJ2-1; the D is unclear. The germline V and J ends were trimmed by 3 bases and 8 bases, with 8 bases remaining between them. This CDR3 is 12 amino acids long. CDR1 is SGHNT, CDR2 YENEEA, per germline. CDR3 loop: CASSLVLDEQFF. In DNA, the CDR3 is TGTGCCAGCAGCTTGGTATTAGATGAGCAGTTCTTC.

This sequence joins TRBV27 and TRBJ1-4; 8 bases map to TRBD1. Trimming took 4 bases from V and 5 from J; bases not matched to a gene: 6. Germline lookup yields CDR1 MNHEY and CDR2 SMNVEV (reference sequence). The CDR3 consists of 15 residues. The CDR3 DNA is TGTGCCAGCAGTTCCGACAGGGGACTCAATGAAAAACTGTTTTTT. Its protein is CASSSDRGLNEKLFF.

This clone has more than one count but fewer than ten. The V and J genes are TRBV18 and TRBJ1-2; perhaps TRBD1 as D (5 bases). The V gene lost 3 bases and the J gene lost 1 base, with 15 bases spanning the gap. There are 16 residues in the CDR3. Germline V gene sequence: CDR1 KGHSH, CDR2 LQKENI. The CDR3 loop reads CASSPKMQGLNYGYTF. DNA of the CDR3: TGTGCCAGCTCACCGAAGATGCAGGGCCTTAACTATGGCTACACCTTC.